This TCR beta chain was identified in a study of beta chain features in type 1 diabetes. Study details: Patients and healthy donors were similar in age, gender and cell yields. Regarding the study as a whole: Shorter TCRB CDR3s, moderately but significantly so, were found in Type 1 diabetes patients in all four CD4+ subsets. The naive, central memory and Treg TCRB repertoires showed an apparent similarity that was greater among patients than among healthy donors.

The ends were cut back, 2 bases at V and 2 bases at J, with 11 bases in the middle. Germline assignment: CDR1 SGHTA and CDR2 FQGNSA. This CDR3 region has 15 residues. Expressed TCRB transcripts were sequenced because the entire RNA isolate underwent reverse transcription. Roughly 3.6 million reads was the average for naive, central memory and regulatory T cell samples. Using immunoSEQ multiplex PCR, the repertoire was profiled, and TCRdb retains in-frame clones only, with some absent. The profile shows more than 350,000 clones, roughly 11% of them singletons. This clone came up a few times. Its matching antigen is unknown.

The sample comprised naive CD4+ T cells from blood. This receptor was identified in a woman aged 18-30 years in good health. This chain uses TRBV7-2 with TRBJ2-3; D is undetermined. CDR3 sequence: CASSLSVVPTDTQYF. The DNA for the CDR3 is TGTGCCAGCAGCTTATCGGTCGTCCCCACAGATACGCAGTATTTT.